This T cell receptor (beta chain) emerged from a study of cytomegalovirus exposure and HLA in healthy donors. Study conclusions and caveats: Per published reports, the classifier diagnosed cytomegalovirus status with high specificity and sensitivity. In an earlier analysis, in several hundred donors, most V segments appeared productive either ~90% or ~30% of the time.

This clone was counted a single time. What it binds is unknown. The PCR made use of 60 Vbeta and 13 Jbeta primers. Only in-frame clones appear in the TCRdb table, and some are missing; sequencing was by immunoSEQ multiplex PCR. The repertoire holds about 200,000 clones, around 79% seen once, with 0.39% in the top ten. Germline lookup yields CDR1 SGHTA and CDR2 FQGNSA. This CDR3 spans 15 amino acids. Trimming removed 4 bases from V and 5 bases from J; junction bases left unmatched: 8. Material: PBMCs. The sequence derives from a male donor in good health and CMV-seropositive. The rearrangement links TRBV7-2 to TRBJ1-5; TRBD1 aligns across 7 bases. CDR3 in DNA: TGTGCCAGCAGCTACAGACAGGGTGGGGATCAGCCCCAGCATTTT. Its protein is CASSYRQGGDQPQHF.